The present TCR beta chain was sequenced within a study of T-cell memory formation after mild COVID-19. Study-wide background: Most TCR clusters belonged to a single donor.

TCRdb re-called the 5' RACE reads through MiXCR, storing one row per CDR3 protein. The table includes 400,000 to 550,000 distinct CDR3 sequences, around 27% detected once. CDR1 is SGHNT, CDR2 YENEEA, per germline. This CDR3 has 12 amino acids. Trimming took off 5 bases at V and 12 bases at J, with 14 bases between the two ends. The clonotype was recovered from an adult woman who had mild COVID-19 (a few samples of this study predate the infection). Cell type and time point are not known. V is TRBV11-3 and J is TRBJ2-1; D may be TRBD1 or TRBD2 (5 bases each). What was sequenced was PBMCs or a T cell subset sorted from them (not recorded which). The CDR3: CASSLGLRGQFF. The CDR3 bases are TGTGCCAGCAGCCTAGGACTGAGGGGGCAGTTCTTC.